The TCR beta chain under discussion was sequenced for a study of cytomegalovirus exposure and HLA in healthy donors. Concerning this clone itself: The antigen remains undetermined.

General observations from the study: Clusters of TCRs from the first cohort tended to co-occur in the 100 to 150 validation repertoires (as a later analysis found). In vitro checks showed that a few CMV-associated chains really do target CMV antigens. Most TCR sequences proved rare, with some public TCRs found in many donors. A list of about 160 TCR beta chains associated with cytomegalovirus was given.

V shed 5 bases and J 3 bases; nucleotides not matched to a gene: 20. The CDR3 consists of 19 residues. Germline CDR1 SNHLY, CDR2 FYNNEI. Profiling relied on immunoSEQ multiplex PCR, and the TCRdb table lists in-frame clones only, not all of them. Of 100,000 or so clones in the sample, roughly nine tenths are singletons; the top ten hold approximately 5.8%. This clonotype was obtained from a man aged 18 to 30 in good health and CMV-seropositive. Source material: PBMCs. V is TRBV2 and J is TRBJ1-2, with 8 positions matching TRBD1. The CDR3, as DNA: TGTGCCAGCAGTTTTAGGCGGGACAGGACCACGGCTGCGTACTATGGCTACACCTTC. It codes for CASSFRRDRTTAAYYGYTF.